A single sample gave rise to the 27 T cell receptor beta chains below, sequenced in a study of blood T cell repertoires in COVID-19 (dated by TCRdb to 2018 to 2021). Library construction relied on the immunoSEQ multiplex PCR assay. TCRdb holds this immuneACCESS table with in-frame rearrangements only. Some clones are missing; in checked studies, unresolved V genes explain under half, and the rest has no known cause. Across this sample there are 100,000 to 150,000 clones, with roughly 90% seen only once. The ten largest clones add up to roughly 8% of the sample. The specimen sequenced was peripheral blood. The receptor set was obtained from a man aged 50 to 59 with acute or convalescent COVID-19.

The chain is built from TRBV18 and TRBJ2-7, with 10 bases fitting TRBD2. CDR1 is KGHSH, CDR2 LQKENI, per germline. The CDR3 covers 16 residues. The V segment lost 3 bases and the J segment 6 bases; nucleotides outside the gene matches: 11. As DNA, the CDR3 is TGTGCCAGCTCACCGGGGAGCCTAGCGGGAGTTGGCGAGCAGTACTTC. It encodes CASSPGSLAGVGEQYF.

The chain has TRBV19 and TRBJ1-1, with D uncertain. This CDR3 spans 15 amino acids. The V end was cut by 10 bases, the J end by 1 base, with 19 bases between. The V gene's germline CDR1 is LNHDA and CDR2 SQIVND (reference sequence). In nucleotides, the CDR3 is TGTGCCACCGCCAATCAATGGGCCAAGAACACTGAAGCTTTCTTT. As protein: CATANQWAKNTEAFF.

The chain recombines TRBV7-2 with TRBJ1-1; 10 nucleotides align to TRBD1. Looked up from germline, CDR1 is SGHTA and CDR2 is FQGNSA. V dropped 2 bases and J dropped 5; count of bases not matched to a gene: 8. The CDR3 is 16 amino acids. The CDR3 region is CASSLPTGTGVTEAFF. DNA of the CDR3: TGTGCCAGCAGCTTACCCACCGGGACAGGGGTGACTGAAGCTTTCTTT.

The gene calls are TRBV27 and TRBJ2-7; TRBD2 matches 11 bases. CDR3 length equals 14 residues. Per germline, CDR1 MNHEY and CDR2 SMNVEV (reference sequence). With 8 bases clipped from V and 6 bases from J, the junction kept 9 bases outside the gene matches. The CDR3 DNA reads TGTGCCAGCGGAACGACTAGCGGGATATCCGAGCAGTACTTC. Translation: CASGTTSGISEQYF.

CDR3 sequence reads: CASSLGLAGGNEQFF. The CDR3, as DNA: TGTGCCAGCAGTTTAGGACTAGCGGGAGGGAATGAGCAGTTCTTC. The chain joins TRBV27 to TRBJ2-1; 15 positions agree with TRBD2. V dropped 2 bases and J dropped 7; count of bases not matched to a gene: 0. The CDR3 consists of 15 residues. CDR1 and CDR2 (germline): MNHEY, SMNVEV (reference sequence).

The CDR3 is CASSTQSGSRGETQYF. CDR3 DNA sequence: TGTGCCAGTAGTACCCAAAGCGGGAGTCGAGGGGAGACCCAGTACTTC. The gene calls are TRBV19 and TRBJ2-5; 8 nucleotides match TRBD2. Trimming removed 4 bases from V and 5 bases from J; junction bases left unmatched: 12. Germline-derived CDR1 and CDR2 are LNHDA and SQIVND (reference sequence). The CDR3 is 16 amino acids.

Only a few counts were recorded for this clone. This chain joins TRBV7-9 and TRBJ1-3, with D unresolved. This CDR3 is built from 16 residues. CDR1 is SEHNR and CDR2 is FQNEAQ in the germline V gene (reference sequence). V was trimmed by 7 bases and J by 0 bases, leaving 16 bases between them. The CDR3 spells CASTATRFFSGNTIYF. CDR3 sequence (DNA): TGTGCCAGCACAGCCACCCGGTTTTTCTCTGGAAACACCATATATTTT.

The chain has TRBV12-3 or TRBV12-4 and TRBJ1-5, with a possible D match to TRBD1 (6 bases). V was trimmed by 5 bases and J by 11 bases, leaving 10 bases between them. This CDR3 region has 11 residues. The CDR3 nucleotides read TGTGCCAGCAGTCGCGGACAGACCCAGCATTTT. Translation gives CASSRGQTQHF.

The V and J genes are TRBV30 and TRBJ1-2, with D possibly matching TRBD1 (5 bases). CDR3 size: 14 residues. V dropped 3 bases and J dropped 0 bases, with 11 bases sitting between them. Looked up from germline, CDR1 is GTSNPN and CDR2 is SVGIG (reference sequence). This chain's CDR3 is CAWRMKGANYGYTF. In nucleotides, the CDR3 is TGTGCCTGGAGAATGAAAGGGGCTAACTATGGCTACACCTTC.

The chain employs TRBV5-8 and TRBJ1-3; D is uncertain. Germline values: CDR1 SGHTS, CDR2 YDEGEE. Trimming left V 0 bases short and J 1 base short, with 5 bases between. CDR3 length equals 14 residues. CDR3 DNA sequence: TGTGCCAGCAGCTTGGGCGGATCTGGAAACACCATATATTTT. Translated: CASSLGGSGNTIYF.

A single count supports this clone. The CDR3, as DNA: TGTGCCACCAGTGGGGCAAACATTCAGTACTTC. Its translation is CATSGANIQYF. The chain couples TRBV24-1 to TRBJ2-4; D is undetermined. Germline V gene lookup returns CDR1 KGHDR and CDR2 SFDVKD. Trimming shortened V by 5 bases and J by 6 bases, and 4 bases separated the two germline ends. The CDR3 is made up of 11 amino acids.

The DNA of the CDR3 is TGTGCCAGCAGCTTCACAGATACCTACAATGAGCAGTTCTTC. Residues: CASSFTDTYNEQFF. The rearrangement links TRBV6-6 to TRBJ2-1; D is uncertain. The CDR3 length is 14 residues. Germline V gene data show CDR1 as MNHNY and CDR2 as SVGAGI (reference sequence). Trimming pared 6 bases from V and 2 bases from J, leaving 11 bases between.

The genes are TRBV19 and TRBJ1-2; maybe TRBD1 (6 bases). This CDR3 is built from 17 residues. Trimming removed 8 bases at V and 0 bases at J, with 22 bases between. CDR1 is LNHDA and CDR2 is SQIVND in the germline V gene (reference sequence). The CDR3 nucleotides are TGTGCCAGTTCCAAGATCACTCAGGGGCGAACTAACTATGGCTACACCTTC. It translates to CASSKITQGRTNYGYTF.

This clone was found a few times. The rearrangement links TRBV4-3 to TRBJ1-2; D is ambiguous. CDR1 is LGHNA, CDR2 YSLEER, per germline. The CDR3 length is 13 residues. V was clipped by 0 bases and J by 5 bases, with 7 bases between them. This chain's CDR3 is CASSQDPSYGYTF. CDR3 nucleotides: TGCGCCAGCAGCCAAGATCCCAGTTATGGCTACACCTTC.

This rearrangement joins TRBV5-6 to TRBJ1-1; 9 nucleotides agree with TRBD1. The germline V gene encodes CDR1 SGHDT and CDR2 YYEEEE. V dropped 4 bases and J dropped 10; count of bases not matched to a gene: 5. CDR3 length: 12 residues. The CDR3 DNA sequence: TGTGCCAGCAGCCGGACAGGGGACGGAGCTTTCTTT. Protein sequence: CASSRTGDGAFF.

This clone has only a few counts. The chain recombines TRBV30 with TRBJ2-1, with 9 nucleotides matching TRBD1. The CDR3 contains 14 residues. CDR1 and CDR2 (germline): GTSNPN, SVGIG (reference sequence). V was clipped by 4 bases and J by 2 bases; unmatched bases: 3. The CDR3: CAWIRDRAYNEQFF. CDR3 nucleotide sequence: TGTGCCTGGATCCGGGACAGGGCCTACAATGAGCAGTTCTTC.

This chain links TRBV4-1 with TRBJ2-5; D gene uncertain. V was clipped by 1 base and J by 1 base, with 10 bases between them. The germline V gene has CDR1 MGHRA and CDR2 YSYEKL. The CDR3 has 15 residues. The CDR3 reads CASSQGEPAQETQYF. DNA for the CDR3: TGCGCCAGCAGCCAAGGAGAACCCGCCCAAGAGACCCAGTACTTC.

In the case of this clone: Other DNA sequences within the sample encode an identical CDR3. The DNA of the CDR3 is TGTGCCAGCAGCCCTTCGCCCGGTAACAATGAGCAGTTCTTC. It codes for CASSPSPGNNEQFF. The chain employs TRBV11-3 and TRBJ2-1; D is unresolved. Germline assignment: CDR1 SGHNT and CDR2 YENEEA. V dropped 5 bases and J dropped 5 bases, with 13 bases sitting between them. CDR3 length: 14 residues.

In its sample, this clone was seen once. V is TRBV7-9 and J is TRBJ2-5; 8 bases agree with TRBD1. Germline CDR1 is SEHNR and CDR2 is FQNEAQ (reference sequence). This CDR3 contains 14 residues. V was pared by 7 bases and J by 5 bases, with 9 bases of the junction left unmatched. This CDR3 reads CASIQTGVQETQYF. The DNA for the CDR3 is TGTGCCAGCATCCAGACAGGGGTGCAGGAGACCCAGTACTTC.

The chain carries TRBV21-1 and TRBJ2-3; the table calls TRBD2, which could not be checked here. TRBV21-1 corresponds to a pseudogene. The CDR3 has 20 residues. The CDR3 loop reads CASSKAALSCGKGGTDTQYF. CDR3 nucleotides: TGTGCCAGCAGCAAAGCGGCGCTCTCATGCGGGAAAGGTGGAACAGATACGCAGTATTTT.

CDR3 DNA sequence: TGCGCCAGCAGCCAAGTGGCGGTCCTTAGCACAGATACGCAGTATTTT. Protein product: CASSQVAVLSTDTQYF. This sequence joins TRBV4-1 and TRBJ2-3; D not resolved. Germline-derived CDR1 and CDR2 are MGHRA and YSYEKL. V was shortened by 1 base and J by 0 bases, with 11 bases between the two germline ends. CDR3 size: 16 residues.

Comments on this clone: Germline is not matched at one junction end, which may reflect a read error. V is TRBV7-2 and J is TRBJ2-7; 10 nucleotides agree with TRBD2. Per germline, CDR1 SGHTA and CDR2 FQGNSA. CDR3 length: 13 residues. This CDR3 reads CASSSELAGSQRF. CDR3 bases: TGTGCCAGCAGCTCCGAACTAGCGGGATCCCAGCGATTC.

V gene TRBV29-1 combines with J gene TRBJ1-4, with TRBD1 matching over 10 bases. Germline-derived CDR1 and CDR2 are SQVTM and ANQGSEA. The CDR3 has 15 residues. With 7 bases clipped from V and 7 bases from J, the junction kept 12 bases outside the gene matches. CDR3 sequence reads: CSAAPDRGLGEKLFF. For the CDR3, the DNA is TGCAGCGCGGCGCCTGACAGGGGGCTAGGTGAAAAACTGTTTTTT.

The CDR3 DNA reads TGTGCCAGCAGTGCCGGGAGGGAGACCCAGTACTTC. It translates to CASSAGRETQYF. The V call is TRBV7-9, the J call TRBJ2-5; TRBD2 agrees at 7 bases. This CDR3 spans 12 amino acids. Germline V lookup: CDR1 SEHNR, CDR2 FQNEAQ (reference sequence). V trimming: 6 bases; J trimming: 5 bases; junction bases outside the gene matches: 3.

The J gene is TRBJ2-2, the V gene TRBV3-1 (or the pseudogene TRBV3-2); 8 nucleotides line up with TRBD2. Germline V CDR1 and CDR2: LGHDT, YNNKEL (reference sequence). V dropped 5 bases and J dropped 4; count of bases not matched to a gene: 3. This CDR3 has 14 amino acids. The CDR3 protein is CASSWTSSTGELFF. Written as DNA, the CDR3 is TGTGCCAGCAGCTGGACTAGCAGCACCGGGGAGCTGTTTTTT.

The chain links TRBV4-2 to TRBJ1-1; D is perhaps TRBD1 (5 bases). CDR1 and CDR2 from the germline V gene are LGHNA and YNFKEQ. The CDR3 extends over 14 amino acids. Trimming shortened V by 6 bases and J by 7 bases, and 18 bases separated the two germline ends. The CDR3 DNA sequence: TGTGCCAGCAGTCCTACAAACCGACAGAATGAAGCTTTCTTT. This encodes CASSPTNRQNEAFF.

The chain carries TRBV9 and TRBJ1-6; 9 nucleotides match TRBD1. The CDR3 extends over 17 amino acids. Germline CDR1 and CDR2: SGDLS and YYNGEE. V shed 0 bases and J 5 bases; nucleotides not matched to a gene: 6. CDR3 sequence reads: CASSVARDRVDNSPLHF. The CDR3 region has the DNA TGTGCCAGCAGCGTAGCCCGGGACAGGGTGGATAATTCACCCCTCCACTTT.